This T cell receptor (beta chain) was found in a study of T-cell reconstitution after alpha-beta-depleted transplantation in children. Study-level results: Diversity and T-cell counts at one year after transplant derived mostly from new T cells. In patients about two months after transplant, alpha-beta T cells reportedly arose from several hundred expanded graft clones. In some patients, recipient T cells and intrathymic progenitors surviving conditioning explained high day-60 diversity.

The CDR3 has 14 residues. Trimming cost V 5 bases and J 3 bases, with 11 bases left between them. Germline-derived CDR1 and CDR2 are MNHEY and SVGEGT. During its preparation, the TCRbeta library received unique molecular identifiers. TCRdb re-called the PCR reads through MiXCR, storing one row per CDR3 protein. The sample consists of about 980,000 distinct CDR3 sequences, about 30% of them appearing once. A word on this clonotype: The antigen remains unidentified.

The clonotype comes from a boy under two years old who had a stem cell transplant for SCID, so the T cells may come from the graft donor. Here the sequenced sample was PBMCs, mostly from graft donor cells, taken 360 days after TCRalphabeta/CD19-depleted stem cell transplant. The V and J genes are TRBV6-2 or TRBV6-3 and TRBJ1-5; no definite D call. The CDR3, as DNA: TGTGCCAGCAGTAGAAGGTTCATCAATCAGCCCCAGCATTTT. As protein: CASSRRFINQPQHF.